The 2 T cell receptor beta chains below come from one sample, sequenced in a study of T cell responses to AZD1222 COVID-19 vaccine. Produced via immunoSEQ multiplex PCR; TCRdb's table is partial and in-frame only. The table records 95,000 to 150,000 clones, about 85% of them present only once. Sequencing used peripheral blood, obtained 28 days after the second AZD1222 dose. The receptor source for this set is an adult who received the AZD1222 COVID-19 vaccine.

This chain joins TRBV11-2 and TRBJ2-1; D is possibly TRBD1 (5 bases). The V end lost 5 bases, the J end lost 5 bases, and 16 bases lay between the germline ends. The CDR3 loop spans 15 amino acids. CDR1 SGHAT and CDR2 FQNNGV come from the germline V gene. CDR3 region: CASSPRQGRDNEQFF. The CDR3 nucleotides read TGTGCCAGCAGCCCCCGGCAGGGAAGGGACAATGAGCAGTTCTTC. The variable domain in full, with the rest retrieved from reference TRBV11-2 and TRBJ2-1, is EAGVAQSPRYKIIEKRQSVAFWCNPISGHATLYWYQQILGQGPKLLIQFQNNGVVDDSQLPKDRFSAERLKGVDSTLKIQPAKLEDSAVYLCASSPRQGRDNEQFFGPGTRLTVL.

In nucleotides, the CDR3 is TGTGCCAGCAGTGATCTGACTAGCTACCCCTACGAGCAGTACTTC. Its translation: CASSDLTSYPYEQYF. The chain links TRBV6-1 to TRBJ2-7; 7 bases align to TRBD2. The CDR3 is 15 residues long. The V and J ends lost 3 bases and 2 bases, in that order; junction bases with no gene match: 7. Per the germline V gene, CDR1 is MNHNS and CDR2 is SASEGT.